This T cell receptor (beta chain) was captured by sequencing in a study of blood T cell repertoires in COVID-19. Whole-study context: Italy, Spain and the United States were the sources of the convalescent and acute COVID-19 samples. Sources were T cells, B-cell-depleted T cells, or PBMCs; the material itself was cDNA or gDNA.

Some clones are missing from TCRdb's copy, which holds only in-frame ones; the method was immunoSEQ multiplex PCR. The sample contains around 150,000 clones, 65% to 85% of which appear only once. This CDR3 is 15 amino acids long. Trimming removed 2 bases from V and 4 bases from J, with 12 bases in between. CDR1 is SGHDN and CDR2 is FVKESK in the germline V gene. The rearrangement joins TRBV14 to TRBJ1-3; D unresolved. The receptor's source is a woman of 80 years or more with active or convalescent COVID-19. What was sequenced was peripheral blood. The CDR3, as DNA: TGTGCCAGCAGCCAATTGCTGAGTTTAGGAAACACCATATATTTT. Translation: CASSQLLSLGNTIYF.